This T cell receptor (beta chain) was captured in a study of PD-1 blockade in classical Hodgkin lymphoma (dated by TCRdb to 2018 to 2020). Turning to the overall study: Nivolumab dosing was 3 mg/kg intravenously every 2 weeks, continuing until either disease progression or unacceptable toxicity. A peripheral blood immune signature of response to PD-1 blockade in classical Hodgkin lymphoma was defined using TCR beta sequencing and CyTOF. What the work shows at the level of the full study, not this receptor alone: Trial patients with a complete response had baseline diversity similar to that of newly diagnosed patients, while partial responders and progressors had significantly lower diversity. Diversity was lower in patients who began nivolumab less than 1 year after ASCT, so these patients were left out of later analyses to avoid confounding by immune reconstitution. CD4+ but not CD8+ TCR diversity rose significantly by C4D1 (p=0.0027 vs p=0.16), most apparent in complete responders (p=0.02). Baseline TCR diversity was reported as lower in newly diagnosed patients than in healthy donors, and lower still in relapsed/refractory patients. The study was restricted to a single clinical trial cohort, and the causes of repertoire differences, possibly disease activity or prior therapy, were left undefined.

The CDR3 runs 11 amino acids, cysteine and phenylalanine included. Only CDR3 DNA remains: 33 bases, in frame from the first base. V is cut by 1 base and J by 7 bases, and the space between the germline ends is 5 bases. The germline V gene yields SGHTA for CDR1 and FQGNSA for CDR2. Genomic DNA was isolated using the Qiagen DNeasy kit from unsorted PBMCs as well as from negatively selected CD4+ and CD8+ fractions. Using primers that anneal to V and J segments, immunoSEQ multiplex PCR amplified the TCR beta CDR3 regions. A synthetic immune receptor repertoire was used to minimize amplification bias, and any remaining bias was removed computationally after sequencing. In the authors' own workflow: Custom Python scripts were used to quantify repertoire diversity as the Shannon entropy index. Unsorted, CD4+ and CD8+ repertoires were analyzed separately, except for combined analyses in which CD4+ and CD8+ sequences were merged in silico. A clone counted as expanded when the clone's frequency after treatment rose at least 2-fold relative to C1D1, and clones undetected at baseline were given a pseudocount of 0.5. Clones with 0 or 1 copy at C1D1 were classified as singleton clones, and clones with 2 or more copies were classified as non-singleton clones. Clones expanded in unsorted samples were assigned a CD4+, CD8+ or unknown annotation through matching of protein sequences in sorted samples from the same patient. Diversity changes from C1D1 to C4D1 were tested in paired samples using Wilcoxon tests. TCRdb took this table from immuneACCESS and kept in-frame rearrangements with V and J called. Such tables lack part of the clones; where checked against another copy, unresolved V genes explain under half of the gap, and the rest is unexplained. V and J calls and clone size are those listed in that table; D and trimming were worked out from the DNA. In all, the sample holds around 25,000 clones, and approximately 80% of those were seen once. The biggest ten clones account for 6.5% to 7% of the sample.

As concerns this clone: This receptor's antigen is unknown. Per-nucleotide qualities are absent, and no much larger clonotype sits a single base away.

The time point label, as the study defines it: cycle 1 day 1 (C1D1), immediately before nivolumab initiation. Every trial patient had relapsed following autologous stem cell transplantation, and prior brentuximab vedotin exposure was what differed among cohorts A, B and C. The trial cohort included 50 or so patients with relapsed/refractory classical Hodgkin lymphoma, and each patient had a best overall response of complete response, partial response or progressive disease. Single-agent nivolumab was administered to trial patients in the multi-cohort phase II CheckMate 205 trial. Best overall response was determined by an independent review committee according to the 2007 International Working Group response criteria. Trial PBMCs were collected immediately before nivolumab initiation (C1D1) and during therapy at cycle 2 day 1 and cycle 4 day 1. After peripheral blood was drawn into 8 mL Vacutainer Cell Preparation Tubes, PBMCs were isolated by centrifugation and then cryopreserved.

The input for sequencing was peripheral blood mononuclear cells (PBMCs), taken at baseline. The receptor was isolated from a human donor with classical Hodgkin lymphoma. The chain is encoded by TRBV7-2 joined to TRBJ2-7; there is no confident call for the D gene. The DNA sequence is TGTGCCAGCAGCTTAGGGCCGGAGCAGTACTTC. This codes for CASSLGPEQYF.